This T cell receptor (beta chain) was sequenced for a study of T cells after yellow fever vaccination. Across the whole study: Low-cell-number fractions were prepared with SMART-Seq v4 Ultra Low Input. The study's findings and limits: Weaker, the secondary response peaked sooner, at day 5 versus 15. At 96% for CD4 and about 91% for CD8, most primary-vaccination clones showed up again after the booster.

Trimming pared 1 base from V and 6 bases from J, leaving 13 bases between. This CDR3 is built from 14 residues. Germline assignment: CDR1 SGHVS and CDR2 FQNEAQ. They built TCR cDNA with 5'RACE template switching, a step that put in a universal primer site and UMIs. Using its own MiXCR run on the 5' RACE reads, TCRdb lists one record per CDR3 protein. This sample yields under 550,000 distinct CDR3 sequences, of which 20% to 25% are seen a single time; 16% belongs to the top ten. This clonotype was detected only a few times. Its cognate antigen is unknown. Sample: PBMCs, taken roughly 20 days after the first yellow fever vaccination. The rearrangement joins TRBV7-8 to TRBJ2-7; weak D call: TRBD1 (6 bases). This clonotype was obtained from a man younger than 35 who received the YFV17D yellow fever vaccine. DNA of the CDR3: TGTGCCAGCAGCTTAGTTCTACAGGGCCGCGAGCAGTACTTC. It encodes CASSLVLQGREQYF.